This T cell receptor (beta chain) comes out of a study of cytomegalovirus exposure and HLA in healthy donors. Study-wide points: Looking again later, the authors saw that most CMV-associated TCR beta chains seemed HLA-restricted. Presence/absence comparisons presumed near-even sequencing depth among donors.

V was shortened by 1 base and J by 11 bases, with 11 bases between the two germline ends. Germline V gene lookup returns CDR1 LGHNA and CDR2 YNFKEQ. The CDR3 loop spans 13 amino acids. On this clone itself: What it binds is not known.

Vbeta (60) and Jbeta (13) primers were used in the PCR. The assay was immunoSEQ multiplex PCR, and TCRdb's table has in-frame clones only and misses some. The data contain about 160,000 clones, 70% to 90% of them singletons. The clonotype was recovered from a woman aged 30 to 39 in good health and CMV-seropositive. Sequencing was carried out using PBMCs. V and J are TRBV4-2 and TRBJ2-2; a possible D gene is TRBD2 (6 bases). The CDR3, as DNA: TGTGCCAGCAGCCAAGTCGGCGGGAACGAGCTGTTTTTT. This encodes CASSQVGGNELFF.